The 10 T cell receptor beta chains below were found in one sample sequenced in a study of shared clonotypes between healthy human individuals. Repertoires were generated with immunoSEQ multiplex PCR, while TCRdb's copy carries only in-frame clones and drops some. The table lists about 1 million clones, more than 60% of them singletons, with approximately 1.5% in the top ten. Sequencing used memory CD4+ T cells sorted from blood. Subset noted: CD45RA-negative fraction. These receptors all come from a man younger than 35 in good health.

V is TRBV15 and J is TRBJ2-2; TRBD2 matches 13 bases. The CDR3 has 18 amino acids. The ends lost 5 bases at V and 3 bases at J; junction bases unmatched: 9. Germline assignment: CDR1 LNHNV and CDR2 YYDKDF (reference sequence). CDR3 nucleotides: TGTGCCACCAGCCGCACGGGACTAGCGGGGACGTACACCGGGGAGCTGTTTTTT. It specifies CATSRTGLAGTYTGELFF.

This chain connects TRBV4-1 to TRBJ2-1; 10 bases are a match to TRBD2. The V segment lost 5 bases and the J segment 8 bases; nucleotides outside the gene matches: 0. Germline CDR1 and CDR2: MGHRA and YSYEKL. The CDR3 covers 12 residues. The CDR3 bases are TGCGCCAGCAGCACTAGCGGGGATGAGCAGTTCTTC. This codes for CASSTSGDEQFF.

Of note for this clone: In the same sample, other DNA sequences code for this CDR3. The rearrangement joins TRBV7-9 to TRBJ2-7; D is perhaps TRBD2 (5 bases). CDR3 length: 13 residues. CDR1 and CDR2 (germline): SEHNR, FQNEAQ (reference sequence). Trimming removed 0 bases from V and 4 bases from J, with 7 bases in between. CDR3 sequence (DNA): TGTGCCAGCAGCTTAGCCCGGGGTTACGAGCAGTACTTC. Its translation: CASSLARGYEQYF. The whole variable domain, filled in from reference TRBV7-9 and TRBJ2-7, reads DTGVSQNPRHKITKRGQNVTFRCDPISEHNRLYWYRQTLGQGPEFLTYFQNEAQLEKSRLLSDRFSAERPKGSFSTLEIQRTEQGDSAMYLCASSLARGYEQYFGPGTRLTVT.

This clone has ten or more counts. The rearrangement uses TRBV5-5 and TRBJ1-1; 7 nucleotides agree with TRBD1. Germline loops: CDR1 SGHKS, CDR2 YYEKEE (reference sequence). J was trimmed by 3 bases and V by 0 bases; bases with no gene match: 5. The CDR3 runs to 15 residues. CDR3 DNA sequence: TGTGCCAGCAGCTTGGGGGACAGTTTGGACACTGAAGCTTTCTTT. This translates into CASSLGDSLDTEAFF.

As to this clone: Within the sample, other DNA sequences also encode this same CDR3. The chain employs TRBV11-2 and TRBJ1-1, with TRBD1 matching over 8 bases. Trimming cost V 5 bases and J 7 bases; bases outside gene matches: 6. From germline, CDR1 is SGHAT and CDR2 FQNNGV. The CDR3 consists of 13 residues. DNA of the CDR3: TGTGCCAGCAGCCTCGACAGGGGAAGTGAAGCTTTCTTT. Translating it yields CASSLDRGSEAFF.

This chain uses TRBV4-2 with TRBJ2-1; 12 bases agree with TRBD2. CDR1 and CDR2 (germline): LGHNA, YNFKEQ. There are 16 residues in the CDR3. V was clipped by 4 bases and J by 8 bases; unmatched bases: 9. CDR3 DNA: TGTGCCAGCAGCCCCGAACCTAGCGGGGGGGCCTATGAGCAGTTCTTC. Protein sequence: CASSPEPSGGAYEQFF.

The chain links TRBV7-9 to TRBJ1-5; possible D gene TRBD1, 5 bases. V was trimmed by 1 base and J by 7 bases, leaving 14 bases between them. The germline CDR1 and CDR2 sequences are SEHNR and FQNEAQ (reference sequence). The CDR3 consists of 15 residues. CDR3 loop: CASSLDDSKWQPQHF. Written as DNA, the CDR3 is TGTGCCAGCAGCTTAGATGACAGCAAGTGGCAGCCCCAGCATTTT.

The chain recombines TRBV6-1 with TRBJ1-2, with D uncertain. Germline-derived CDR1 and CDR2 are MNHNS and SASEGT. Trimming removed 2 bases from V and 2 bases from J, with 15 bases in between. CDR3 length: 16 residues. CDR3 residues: CASSEHGRDGNYGYTF. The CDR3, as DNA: TGTGCCAGCAGTGAACATGGGAGAGATGGGAACTATGGCTACACCTTC.

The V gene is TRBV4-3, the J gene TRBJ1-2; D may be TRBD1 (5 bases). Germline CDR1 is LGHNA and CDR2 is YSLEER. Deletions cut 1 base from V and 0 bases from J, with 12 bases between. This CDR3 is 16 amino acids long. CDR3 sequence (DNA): TGCGCCAGCAGCCAAGGAGGTGGGGGAGCTAACTATGGCTACACCTTC. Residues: CASSQGGGGANYGYTF.

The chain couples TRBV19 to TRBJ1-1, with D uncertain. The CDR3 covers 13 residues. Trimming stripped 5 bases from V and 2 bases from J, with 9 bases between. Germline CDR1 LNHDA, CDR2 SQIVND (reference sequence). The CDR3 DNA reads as TGTGCCAGTAGTCTTCGCCTCAACACTGAAGCTTTCTTT. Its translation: CASSLRLNTEAFF.